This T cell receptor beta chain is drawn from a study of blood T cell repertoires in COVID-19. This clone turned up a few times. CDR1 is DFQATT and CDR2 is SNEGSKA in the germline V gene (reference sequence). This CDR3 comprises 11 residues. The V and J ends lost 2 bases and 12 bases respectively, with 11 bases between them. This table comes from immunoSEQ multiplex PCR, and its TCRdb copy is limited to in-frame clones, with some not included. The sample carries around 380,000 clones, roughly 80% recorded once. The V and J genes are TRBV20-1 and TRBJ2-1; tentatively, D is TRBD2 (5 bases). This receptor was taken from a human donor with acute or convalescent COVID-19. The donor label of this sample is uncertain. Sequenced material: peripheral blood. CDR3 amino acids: CSARTTSWQFF. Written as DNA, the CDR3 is TGCAGTGCTAGAACTACTAGTTGGCAGTTCTTC.